These 30 T cell receptor beta chains originate from one sample sequenced in a study of T cell repertoires in cytomegalovirus infection. TCRdb re-called the reads through MiXCR, storing one row per CDR3 protein. The data hold around 750,000 distinct CDR3 sequences, with approximately 32% observed a single time. What these receptors recognize is not known. The sequencing here drew on cultured CD8+ T cells from PBMCs, taken from culture after CMV antigen stimulation. Receptors were obtained from a human donor in good health (CMV status not recorded). Some clones in this sample may be carry-over from other donors' samples.

The V call is TRBV7-8, the J call TRBJ1-2; possibly TRBD1 for D (5 bases). The CDR3 totals 16 residues. Trimming removed 3 bases at V and 1 base at J, with 15 bases between. The germline CDR1 and CDR2 sequences are SGHVS and FQNEAQ. CDR3 loop: CASSLGRAVVNYGYTF. CDR3 coding DNA: TGTGCCAGCAGCTTGGGCAGGGCCGTCGTTAACTATGGCTACACCTTC.

J is TRBJ1-1 and V is TRBV25-1; D is undetermined. Germline V gives CDR1 MGHDK, CDR2 SYGVNS. The CDR3 consists of 16 residues. The V end was cut by 0 bases, the J end by 4 bases, with 15 bases between. CDR3 in amino acids: CASSEYALSYTTEAFF. CDR3 coding DNA: TGTGCCAGCAGTGAATATGCACTCAGCTATACCACTGAAGCTTTCTTT.

This sequence joins TRBV15 and TRBJ2-3; the match to TRBD2 covers 8 bases. Losses at the gene ends were 0 bases for V and 7 bases for J; bases not matched to a gene: 6. The CDR3 has 15 amino acids. CDR1 is LNHNV, CDR2 YYDKDF, per germline (reference sequence). CDR3 coding DNA: TGTGCCACCAGCAGAGATCTCGGGGGGGCAAATACGCAGTATTTT. It encodes CATSRDLGGANTQYF.

This clonotype was observed a handful of times. The chain links TRBV28 to TRBJ1-6; no reliable D call. Germline CDR1 reads MDHEN; CDR2 reads SYDVKM. V lost 6 bases to trimming and J lost 12 bases, with 12 bases between them. This CDR3 region has 12 residues. In DNA, the CDR3 is TGTGCCAGCAGCCCTCTCGATGGACCCCTCCACTTT. Translating gives CASSPLDGPLHF.

The chain couples TRBV7-2 to TRBJ2-3; 12 nucleotides align to TRBD2. The CDR3 runs to 17 residues. The germline gives CDR1 SGHTA, CDR2 FQGNSA. Trimming removed 3 bases from V and 6 bases from J; junction bases left unmatched: 10. Here the CDR3 reads CASSFIRLAGDRDTQYF. For the CDR3, the DNA is TGTGCCAGCAGCTTCATCCGACTAGCGGGGGACCGGGATACGCAGTATTTT.

The genes are TRBV28 and TRBJ1-2, with TRBD1 as a possible D gene (6 bases). The CDR3 has 14 residues. Germline V gives CDR1 MDHEN, CDR2 SYDVKM. V was pared by 9 bases and J by 2 bases, with 16 bases between. The CDR3 spells CARPYGGGNYGYTF. CDR3 nucleotides: TGTGCCAGGCCCTACGGGGGGGGCAACTATGGCTACACCTTC.

This clonotype was observed a few times. This chain connects TRBV6-1 to TRBJ2-2, with D perhaps matching TRBD2 (5 bases). The CDR3 is 13 residues long. Germline CDR1 reads MNHNS; CDR2 reads SASEGT. V was clipped by 4 bases and J by 7 bases, with 10 bases between them. As DNA, the CDR3 is TGTGCCAGCAGTGTCGGGGTAGTCGGGGAGCTGTTTTTT. Its protein product is CASSVGVVGELFF.

In its sample, this clonotype was seen many times. The chain couples TRBV2 to TRBJ1-2, with D perhaps matching TRBD1 (6 bases). The CDR3 length is 15 residues. Germline assignment: CDR1 SNHLY and CDR2 FYNNEI. V was trimmed by 4 bases and J by 1 base, leaving 13 bases between them. The CDR3 protein is CASSVPRGNNYGYTF. CDR3 nucleotide sequence: TGTGCCAGCAGTGTCCCCAGGGGAAATAACTATGGCTACACCTTC.

The chain combines TRBV4-1 with TRBJ1-1; D is uncertain. V gave up 0 bases and J gave up 3 bases, with 8 bases separating them. This CDR3 spans 14 amino acids. Germline V gene sequence: CDR1 MGHRA, CDR2 YSYEKL. In DNA form, the CDR3 reads TGCGCCAGCAGCCAAGATATGGGGTACACTGAAGCTTTCTTT. This translates into CASSQDMGYTEAFF.

The chain links TRBV5-1 to TRBJ1-1; D is uncertain. The CDR3 is 13 residues long. Germline V CDR1 and CDR2: SGHRS, YFSETQ. Trimming left V 2 bases short and J 4 bases short, with 9 bases between. CDR3 DNA: TGCGCCAGCAGCTTTAGGTTGGGCACTGAAGCTTTCTTT. Protein product: CASSFRLGTEAFF.

V gene TRBV27 combines with J gene TRBJ2-1, with TRBD2 as a possible D gene (6 bases). Germline values: CDR1 MNHEY, CDR2 SMNVEV (reference sequence). V shed 7 bases and J shed 2 bases, with 12 bases lying between them. There are 14 residues in the CDR3. CDR3 sequence (DNA): TGTGCCAGCACCCCGGCGGGGCCCTACAATGAGCAGTTCTTC. Translating it yields CASTPAGPYNEQFF.

This clonotype showed up just a few times. The J gene is TRBJ2-2, the V gene TRBV5-4, with D possibly TRBD2 on 5 matching bases. The germline V and J ends were trimmed by 4 bases and 2 bases, with 9 bases remaining between them. CDR1 is SGHNT, CDR2 YYREEE, per germline (reference sequence). The CDR3 spans 14 residues. The CDR3 loop is CASSEGYNTGELFF. The CDR3 nucleotides are TGTGCCAGCAGCGAGGGATATAACACCGGGGAGCTGTTTTTT.

The J gene is TRBJ1-6, the V gene TRBV19, with 7 bases lining up with TRBD1. The CDR3 spans 13 residues. The junction had 3 bases not matched to a gene; V was cut back by 6 bases and J by 7 bases. Germline loops: CDR1 LNHDA, CDR2 SQIVND (reference sequence). In DNA, the CDR3 is TGTGCCAGTAGACCGGGACAGAATTCACCCCTCCACTTT. Protein product: CASRPGQNSPLHF.

There are a few counts of this clonotype. The chain joins TRBV12-3 or TRBV12-4 to TRBJ2-5; 10 bases are shared with TRBD2. The CDR3 loop spans 17 amino acids. J gave up 4 bases and V 6 bases, and 14 bases lay outside the gene matches. The CDR3 coding sequence is TGTGCCAGCAGCCCCAGCCCTCTAGCGGGAGTCGTAGAGACCCAGTACTTC. Amino acid sequence: CASSPSPLAGVVETQYF.

The chain links TRBV3-1 to TRBJ2-3, with 12 bases matching TRBD2. The CDR3 has 15 amino acids. V was clipped by 4 bases and J by 5 bases; unmatched bases: 4. Germline lookup yields CDR1 LGHDT and CDR2 YNNKEL (reference sequence). This chain's CDR3 is CASSPWTSGEDTQYF. CDR3 in DNA: TGTGCCAGCAGCCCCTGGACTAGCGGGGAAGATACGCAGTATTTT.

Only a few counts were recorded for this clonotype. This sequence joins TRBV7-3 and TRBJ2-7, with TRBD2 matching over 9 bases. V lost 3 bases, J lost 0 bases, and 12 bases stayed unmatched. Germline CDR1 is SGHTA and CDR2 is FQGTGA. There are 18 residues in the CDR3. For the CDR3, the DNA is TGTGCCAGCAGCTTTTCCTCAGTTGCGGGGGGGAGCTCCTACGAGCAGTACGTC. Its protein is CASSFSSVAGGSSYEQYV.

Only a few counts were recorded for this clonotype. The chain couples TRBV11-2 to TRBJ2-1; D is possibly TRBD2 (6 bases). Between the trimmed V and J ends, which lost 3 bases and 0 bases, there was a span of 12 bases. The CDR3 is made up of 16 amino acids. Germline V gives CDR1 SGHAT, CDR2 FQNNGV. The CDR3 sequence: CASSFPTGDSYNEQFF. CDR3 sequence (DNA): TGTGCCAGCAGCTTCCCCACGGGGGACTCCTACAATGAGCAGTTCTTC. Complete variable domain (other parts from reference TRBV11-2 and TRBJ2-1): EAGVAQSPRYKIIEKRQSVAFWCNPISGHATLYWYQQILGQGPKLLIQFQNNGVVDDSQLPKDRFSAERLKGVDSTLKIQPAKLEDSAVYLCASSFPTGDSYNEQFFGPGTRLTVL.

As regards this clonotype: A much more abundant neighbour one base away suggests this may be a read error. J is TRBJ2-5 and V is TRBV7-2, with D hard to call. The V gene lost 5 bases and the J gene lost 3 bases, with 13 bases spanning the gap. There are 14 residues in the CDR3. Looked up from germline, CDR1 is SGHTA and CDR2 is FQGNSA. CDR3 region: CASSHQVDEETQYF. CDR3 sequence (DNA): TGTGCCAGCAGCCACCAAGTGGATGAAGAGACCCAGTACTTC.

CDR3 region: CASSPGTGANVLTF. DNA for the CDR3: TGTGCCAGCAGCCCGGGGACTGGGGCCAACGTCCTGACTTTC. This sequence joins TRBV11-3 and TRBJ2-6; the D gene is possibly TRBD2 (5 bases). The germline V gene encodes CDR1 SGHNT and CDR2 YENEEA. The length of the CDR3 is 14 residues. V lost 5 bases and J lost 2, with 7 bases in between.

A few counts support this clonotype. One end of the junction fails to match germline, which may point to a read error. This sequence joins TRBV6-1 and TRBJ1-6, with 8 bases matching TRBD1. CDR1 is MNHNS and CDR2 is SASEGT in the germline V gene. This CDR3 spans 11 amino acids. CDR3: CASSTGTGGRF. Here the CDR3 DNA reads TGTGCCAGCAGTACTGGGACAGGCGGGCGCTTT.

A few counts support this clonotype. This chain links TRBV6-5 with TRBJ1-2; D gene ambiguous. CDR1 and CDR2 (germline): MNHEY, SVGAGI. Deletions cut 2 bases from V and 4 bases from J, with 26 bases between. This CDR3 spans 19 amino acids. CDR3: CASSYTAGEVSFGIYGYTF. The CDR3 bases are TGTGCCAGCAGTTACACAGCTGGGGAGGTTTCCTTTGGAATCTATGGCTACACCTTC.

This clonotype was seen a few times. The chain employs TRBV13 and TRBJ1-2, with TRBD1 matching 9 bases. This CDR3 contains 15 residues. Germline trimming cut 5 bases from V and 0 bases from J; bases unmatched to any gene: 4. Germline V gene lookup returns CDR1 PRHDT and CDR2 FYEKMQ (reference sequence). In DNA, the CDR3 is TGTGCCAGCAGCCCCGGGACAGGGACTAACTATGGCTACACCTTC. Its translation: CASSPGTGTNYGYTF.

This rearrangement joins TRBV19 to TRBJ2-1; D gene uncertain. Germline CDR1 reads LNHDA; CDR2 reads SQIVND (reference sequence). The CDR3 length is 13 residues. V lost 4 bases and J 6 bases, leaving 10 bases between the germline ends. The CDR3 DNA is TGTGCCAGTAGTAAACAGAGCCCCAATGAGCAGTTCTTC. It codes for CASSKQSPNEQFF.

In its sample, this clonotype was seen once. V gene TRBV27 combines with J gene TRBJ2-5, with TRBD1 as a possible D gene (6 bases). V was shortened by 9 bases and J by 6 bases, with 20 bases between the two germline ends. The CDR3 covers 14 residues. The germline V gene encodes CDR1 MNHEY and CDR2 SMNVEV (reference sequence). CDR3 amino acids: CASGLGQLRKTQYF. The DNA for the CDR3 is TGTGCCAGTGGCCTAGGACAGCTTAGGAAGACCCAGTACTTC.

The sample holds a few counts of this clonotype. The rearrangement joins TRBV27 to TRBJ2-1, with D possibly being TRBD2 (5 bases). CDR1 and CDR2 from the germline V gene are MNHEY and SMNVEV (reference sequence). This CDR3 comprises 17 residues. Trimming took off 7 bases at V and 3 bases at J, with 22 bases between the two ends. The CDR3 spells CASTPAWASTYYNEQFF. As DNA, the CDR3 is TGTGCCAGCACTCCCGCCTGGGCTAGCACTTACTACAATGAGCAGTTCTTC.

The V and J genes are TRBV5-6 and TRBJ2-7; 7 bases are shared with TRBD2. V shed 1 base, J shed 5 bases, and the junction held 6 bases outside the gene matches. CDR1 is SGHDT, CDR2 YYEEEE, per germline. The CDR3 totals 14 residues. The CDR3 region is CASSLREVVNEQYV. The CDR3 DNA follows: TGTGCCAGCAGCTTGCGGGAGGTGGTCAACGAGCAGTACGTC.

V is TRBV19 and J is TRBJ1-1, with 9 bases lining up with TRBD1. Germline loops: CDR1 LNHDA, CDR2 SQIVND (reference sequence). CDR3 length: 13 residues. Trimming cost V 5 bases and J 4 bases; bases outside gene matches: 2. The CDR3 loop is CASSGGQGTEAFF. The CDR3, as DNA: TGTGCCAGTAGTGGGGGACAGGGCACTGAAGCTTTCTTT.

V is TRBV28 and J is TRBJ2-1, with D uncertain. Germline V gene data show CDR1 as MDHEN and CDR2 as SYDVKM. Trimming removed 6 bases at V and 4 bases at J, with 19 bases between. This CDR3 region has 16 residues. This CDR3 reads CASSPIWADAYNEQFF. Written as DNA, the CDR3 is TGTGCCAGCAGCCCCATTTGGGCGGATGCTTACAATGAGCAGTTCTTC.

CDR3 protein: CASSGQQDMNTEAFF. CDR3 DNA sequence: TGTGCCAGCAGCGGACAGCAAGATATGAACACTGAAGCTTTCTTT. This chain joins TRBV3-1 and TRBJ1-1; tentatively, D is TRBD1 (6 bases). The V end was cut by 5 bases, the J end by 0 bases, with 13 bases between. The CDR3 sequence is 15 residues long. Germline loops: CDR1 LGHDT, CDR2 YNNKEL (reference sequence).

This rearrangement joins TRBV25-1 to TRBJ2-1; D unclear. This CDR3 is built from 14 residues. The V end lost 5 bases, the J end lost 3 bases, and 11 bases lay between the germline ends. Looked up from germline, CDR1 is MGHDK and CDR2 is SYGVNS. The DNA of the CDR3 is TGTGCCAGCAGTACCATCGGGTACTACAATGAGCAGTTCTTC. It yields the protein CASSTIGYYNEQFF. Full variable domain (outside the CDR3, taken from reference TRBV25-1 and TRBJ2-1): EADIYQTPRYLVIGTGKKITLECSQTMGHDKMYWYQQDPGMELHLIHYSYGVNSTEKGDLSSESTVSRIRTEHFPLTLESARPSHTSQYLCASSTIGYYNEQFFGPGTRLTVL.